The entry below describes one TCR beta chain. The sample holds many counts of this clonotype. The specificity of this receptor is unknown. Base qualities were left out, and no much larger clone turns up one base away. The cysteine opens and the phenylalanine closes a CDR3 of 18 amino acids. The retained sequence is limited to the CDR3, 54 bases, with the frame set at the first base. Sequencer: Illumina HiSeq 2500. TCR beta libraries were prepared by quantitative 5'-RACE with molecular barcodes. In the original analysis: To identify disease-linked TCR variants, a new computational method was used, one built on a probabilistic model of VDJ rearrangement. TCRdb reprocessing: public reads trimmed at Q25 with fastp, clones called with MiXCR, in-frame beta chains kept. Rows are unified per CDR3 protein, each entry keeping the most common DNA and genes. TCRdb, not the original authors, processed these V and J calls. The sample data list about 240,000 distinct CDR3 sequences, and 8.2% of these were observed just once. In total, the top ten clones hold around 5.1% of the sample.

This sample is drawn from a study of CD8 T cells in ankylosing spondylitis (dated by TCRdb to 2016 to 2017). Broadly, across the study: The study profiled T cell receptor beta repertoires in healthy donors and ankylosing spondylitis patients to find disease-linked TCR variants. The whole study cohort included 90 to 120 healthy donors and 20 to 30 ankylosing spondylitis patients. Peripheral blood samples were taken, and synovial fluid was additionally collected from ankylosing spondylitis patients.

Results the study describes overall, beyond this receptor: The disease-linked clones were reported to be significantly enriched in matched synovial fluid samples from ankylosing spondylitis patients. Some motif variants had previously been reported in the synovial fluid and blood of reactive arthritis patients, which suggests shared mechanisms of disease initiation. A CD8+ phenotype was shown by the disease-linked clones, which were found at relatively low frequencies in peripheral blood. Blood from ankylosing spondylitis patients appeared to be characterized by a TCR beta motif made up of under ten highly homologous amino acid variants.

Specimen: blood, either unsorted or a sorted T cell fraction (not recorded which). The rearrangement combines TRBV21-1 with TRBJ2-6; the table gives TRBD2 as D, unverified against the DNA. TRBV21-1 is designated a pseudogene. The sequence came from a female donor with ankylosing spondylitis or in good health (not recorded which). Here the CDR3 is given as CASSKDNRRDSGANVLTF. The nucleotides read TGTGCCAGCAGCAAAGACAACCGGAGGGATTCTGGGGCCAACGTCCTGACTTTC.